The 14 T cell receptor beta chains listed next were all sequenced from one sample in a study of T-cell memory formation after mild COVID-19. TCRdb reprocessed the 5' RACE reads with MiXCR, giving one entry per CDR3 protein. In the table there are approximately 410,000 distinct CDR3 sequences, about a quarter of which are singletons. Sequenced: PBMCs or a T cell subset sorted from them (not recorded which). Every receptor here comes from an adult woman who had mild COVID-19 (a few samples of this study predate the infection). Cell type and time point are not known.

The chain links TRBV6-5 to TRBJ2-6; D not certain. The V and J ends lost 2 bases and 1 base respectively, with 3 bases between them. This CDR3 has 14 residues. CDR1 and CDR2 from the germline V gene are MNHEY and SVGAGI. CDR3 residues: CASSYRSGANVLTF. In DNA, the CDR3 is TGTGCCAGCAGTTACCGGTCTGGGGCCAACGTCCTGACTTTC.

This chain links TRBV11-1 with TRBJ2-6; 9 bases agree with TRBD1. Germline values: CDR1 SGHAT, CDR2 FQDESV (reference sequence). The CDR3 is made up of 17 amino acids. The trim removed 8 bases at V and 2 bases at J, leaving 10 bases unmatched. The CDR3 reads CASRDRAIWAGANVLTF. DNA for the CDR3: TGTGCCAGCCGGGACAGGGCTATTTGGGCTGGGGCCAACGTCCTGACTTTC.

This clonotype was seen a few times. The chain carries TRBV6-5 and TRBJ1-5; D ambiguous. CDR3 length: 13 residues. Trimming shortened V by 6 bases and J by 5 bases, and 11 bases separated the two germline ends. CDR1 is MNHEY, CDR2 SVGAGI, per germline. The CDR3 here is CASSLEWDQPQHF. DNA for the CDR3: TGTGCCAGCAGCTTAGAGTGGGATCAGCCCCAGCATTTT.

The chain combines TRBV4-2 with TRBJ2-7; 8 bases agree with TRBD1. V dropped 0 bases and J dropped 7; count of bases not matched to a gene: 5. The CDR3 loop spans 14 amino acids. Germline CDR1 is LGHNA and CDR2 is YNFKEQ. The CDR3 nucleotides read TGTGCCAGCAGCCAAGATGGAGGACAGGGTGAGCAGTACTTC. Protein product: CASSQDGGQGEQYF.

CDR3 DNA sequence: TGCGCCAGCAGCTATTGGAGGACAGGGGACTCTGGGGCCAACGTCCTGACTTTC. Its translation: CASSYWRTGDSGANVLTF. V usage is TRBV5-1 and J usage is TRBJ2-6; 9 bases fit TRBD1. This CDR3 spans 18 amino acids. Germline CDR1 and CDR2: SGHRS and YFSETQ. Unmatched junction bases numbered 7, after V lost 3 bases and J lost 0 bases.

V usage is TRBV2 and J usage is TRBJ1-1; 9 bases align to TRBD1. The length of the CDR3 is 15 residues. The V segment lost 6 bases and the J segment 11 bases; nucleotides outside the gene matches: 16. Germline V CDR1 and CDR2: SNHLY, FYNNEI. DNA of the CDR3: TGTGCCAGCAGGGAGGAAACCGGACAGGGGAGGTCGGCTTTCTTT. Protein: CASREETGQGRSAFF. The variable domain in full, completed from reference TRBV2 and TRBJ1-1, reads EPEVTQTPSHQVTQMGQEVILRCVPISNHLYFYWYRQILGQKVEFLVSFYNNEISEKSEIFDDQFSVERPDGSNFTLKIRSTKLEDSAMYFCASREETGQGRSAFFGQGTRLTVV.

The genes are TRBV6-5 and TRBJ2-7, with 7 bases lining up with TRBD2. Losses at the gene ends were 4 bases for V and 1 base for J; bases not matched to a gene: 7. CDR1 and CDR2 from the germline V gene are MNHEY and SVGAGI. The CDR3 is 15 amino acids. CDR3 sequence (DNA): TGTGCCAGCAGTTTAGATAACGGGGGGTCCTACGAGCAGTACTTC. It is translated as CASSLDNGGSYEQYF.

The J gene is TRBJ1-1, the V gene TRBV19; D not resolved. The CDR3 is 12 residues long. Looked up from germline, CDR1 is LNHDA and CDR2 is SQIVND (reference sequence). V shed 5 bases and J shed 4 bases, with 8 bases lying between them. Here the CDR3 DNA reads TGTGCCAGTAGTGAGGGAGTCACTGAAGCTTTCTTT. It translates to CASSEGVTEAFF.

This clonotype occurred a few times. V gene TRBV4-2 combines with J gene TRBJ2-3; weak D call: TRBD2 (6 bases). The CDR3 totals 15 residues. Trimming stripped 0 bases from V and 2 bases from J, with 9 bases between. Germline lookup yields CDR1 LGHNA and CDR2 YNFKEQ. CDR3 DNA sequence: TGTGCCAGCAGCCAAGACGCGGGGAACACAGATACGCAGTATTTT. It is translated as CASSQDAGNTDTQYF.

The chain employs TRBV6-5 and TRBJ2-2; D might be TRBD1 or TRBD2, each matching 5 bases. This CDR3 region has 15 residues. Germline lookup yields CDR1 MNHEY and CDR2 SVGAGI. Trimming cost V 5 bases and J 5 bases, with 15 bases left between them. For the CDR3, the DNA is TGTGCCAGCAGTCGGGACGGCCGGAGGACCGGGGAGCTGTTTTTT. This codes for CASSRDGRRTGELFF.

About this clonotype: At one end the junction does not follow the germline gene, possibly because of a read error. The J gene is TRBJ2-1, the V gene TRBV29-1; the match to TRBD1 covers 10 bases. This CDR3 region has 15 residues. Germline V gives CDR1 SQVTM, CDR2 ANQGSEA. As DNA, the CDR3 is TGCAGCGTGTGGCTTGGGGACAGGGGATACAATGAGCAGTTATTC. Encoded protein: CSVWLGDRGYNEQLF.

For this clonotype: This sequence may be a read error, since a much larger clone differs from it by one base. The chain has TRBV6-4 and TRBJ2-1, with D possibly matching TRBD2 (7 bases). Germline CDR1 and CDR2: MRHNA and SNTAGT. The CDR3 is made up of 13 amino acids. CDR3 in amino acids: CASSDGGAGEQSF. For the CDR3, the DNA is TGTGCCAGCAGTGACGGGGGGGCAGGTGAGCAGTCCTTC.

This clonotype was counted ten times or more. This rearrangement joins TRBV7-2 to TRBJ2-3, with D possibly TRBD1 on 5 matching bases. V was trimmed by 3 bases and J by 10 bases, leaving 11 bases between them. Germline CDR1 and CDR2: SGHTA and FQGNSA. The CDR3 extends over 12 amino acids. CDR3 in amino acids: CASSFDRISQYF. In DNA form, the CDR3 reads TGTGCCAGCAGCTTCGACAGAATCTCGCAGTATTTT.

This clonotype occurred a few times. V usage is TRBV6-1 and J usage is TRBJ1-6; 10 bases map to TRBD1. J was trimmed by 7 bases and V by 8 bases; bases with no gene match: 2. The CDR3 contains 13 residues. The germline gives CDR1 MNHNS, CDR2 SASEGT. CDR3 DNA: TGTGCCAGCGGGACAGGGGTAAATTCACCCCTCCACTTT. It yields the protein CASGTGVNSPLHF.